The rows below give T cell receptor beta chains drawn from one sample of a study of OX40 agonist ivuxolimab in advanced cancers. The data were produced by immunoSEQ multiplex PCR, yet TCRdb's version contains in-frame clones alone and is incomplete. Of about 36,000 clones listed, about 78% are singletons. The sample in question was CD4+ or CD8+ T cells sorted from blood, obtained in a trial of the OX40 agonist ivuxolimab. The receptors were sampled from an adult with an advanced solid tumor such as melanoma, head and neck, liver or kidney cancer. The CDR3 runs from the conserved cysteine through the conserved F or W. A D gene is named only where the DNA matches it firmly. Expanded clones get a size class; other rows say once, few or many, or leave the size out.

>TRBJ2-7|few|TRBV18|.
TGTGCCAGCTCACCAGAAATGAGCGGCAACTACGAGCAGTACTTC
CASSPEMSGNYEQYF
>TRBJ1-3|.|TRBV6-1|.
TGTGCCTGCACCCCCGGGGGAAACACCATATATTTT
CACTPGGNTIYF
>TRBJ2-7|.|TRBV5-3|.
TGTGCCAGCAGCCGGAAGGGACATTACGAGCAGTACTTC
CASSRKGHYEQYF
>TRBJ1-1|.|TRBV21-1|.
TGTGCCAGCAGCAAACCGGCGGGGCAAATGAACACTGAAGCTTTCTTT
CASSKPAGQMNTEAFF
>TRBJ2-6|.|TRBV27|.
TGTGCCAGCAGTTTATTAAGTACCCCCAACGTCCTGACTTTC
CASSLLSTPNVLTF
>TRBJ1-3|.|TRBV5-4|.
TGTGCCGTCGGACAGTCTGGAAACACCATATATTTT
CAVGQSGNTIYF
>TRBJ2-7|.|TRBV28|.
TGTGCCATTTCACACATGACCTACGAGCAGTACTTC
CAISHMTYEQYF
>TRBJ1-5|.|TRBV5-5|.
TGTGCCAGCAGCTTGGCCATTCGGGGGGCGGGTCAGCCCCAGCATTTT
CASSLAIRGAGQPQHF
>TRBJ2-1|.|TRBV4-2|TRBD2
TGTGCCAGCAGCCAAGGCGGTAGCGGGAGTGTAGAGGTGAAGTTCTTC
CASSQGGSGSVEVKFF
>TRBJ1-1|.|TRBV19|.
TGTGCCAGTAGTATGGACAGCCGAAGGGAAGCTTTCTTT
CASSMDSRREAFF
>TRBJ2-2|.|TRBV9|.
TGTGCCAGCAGCGTAGACCCAGGGTGGTCCGGGGAGCTGTTTTTT
CASSVDPGWSGELFF
>TRBJ2-5|few|TRBV5-6|.
TGTGCCAGCAGCTCCATGGGGCAAGAGACCCAGTACTTC
CASSSMGQETQYF
>TRBJ1-4|.|TRBV30|.
TGTGCCTGGGACAGGCCTAGGGCAACTAATGAAAAACTGTTTTTT
CAWDRPRATNEKLFF
>TRBJ2-5|.|TRBV5-8|.
TGTGCCAGCAGCTTGTTTAGAGAACAAGAGACCCAGTACTTC
CASSLFREQETQYF
>TRBJ2-7|.|TRBV7-9|.
TGTGCCAGCAGCCTAACTTACGAGCAGTACTTC
CASSLTYEQYF
>TRBJ1-5|.|TRBV4-3|.
TGCGCCAGCAGCCAAGCCCCCAGTCAGCCCCAGCATTTT
CASSQAPSQPQHF
>TRBJ2-1|.|TRBV6-5|.
TGTGCCAGCAGTTACTCTCAGGGCTACAATGAGCAGTTCTTC
CASSYSQGYNEQFF
>TRBJ2-7|.|TRBV2|TRBD1
TGTGCCAGCAGCCAAATACCGGGACAGGGAGGCTTGGAGCAGTACTTC
CASSQIPGQGGLEQYF
>TRBJ1-6|few|TRBV27|TRBD1
TGTGCCAGCAGTTTATCCCCCAGGGGGGGCTCCTATAATTCACCCCTCCACTTT
CASSLSPRGGSYNSPLHF
>TRBJ2-3|once|TRBV4-1|.
TGCGCCAGCAGCGTACGAATACTAGATAGAGCAGATACGCAGTATTTT
CASSVRILDRADTQYF
>TRBJ1-6|.|TRBV2|.
TGTGCCAGCAGCGGTTACGACAGCCTCTCCTATAATTCACCCCTCCACTTT
CASSGYDSLSYNSPLHF
>TRBJ2-3|.|TRBV7-9|TRBD1
TGTGCCAGCAGCTCCGCCGGGACAGAGTACACAGATACGCAGTATTTT
CASSSAGTEYTDTQYF
>TRBJ1-3|.|TRBV15|.
TGTGCCACCAGCAGAGATCGGTTGGAGGTAAGTCGGGACTCTGGAAACACCATATATTTT
CATSRDRLEVSRDSGNTIYF
>TRBJ2-1|.|TRBV5-4|TRBD2
TGTGCCAGCAGTTGGGGACTAGCGGGGGGGCTTGAGCAGTTCTTC
CASSWGLAGGLEQFF
>TRBJ2-5|.|TRBV20-1|.
TGCAGTGCTAATCAGGGGCGGACCCAGTACTTC
CSANQGRTQYF
>TRBJ2-2|.|TRBV4-3|.
TGCGCCAGCAGCCAAGATAGATCTTTGAACACCGGGGAGCTGTTTTTT
CASSQDRSLNTGELFF
>TRBJ2-3|.|TRBV2|.
TGTGCCAGTCTCAGGGAGGATACGCAGTATTTT
CASLREDTQYF
>TRBJ2-1|.|TRBV5-4|.
TGTGCCAGCAGCTCGGGTACTAGCTCCTACAATGAGCAGTTCTTC
CASSSGTSSYNEQFF
>TRBJ2-2|.|TRBV4-3|TRBD1
TGCGCCAGCAGCCCCTACAGGGGAGCCGCGAACACCGGGGAGCTGTTTTTT
CASSPYRGAANTGELFF
>TRBJ2-3|.|TRBV27|TRBD2
TGTGCCAGCAGTTTAGCGGGAGCCGATACGCAGTATTTT
CASSLAGADTQYF
>TRBJ1-1|once|TRBV7-8|.
TGTGCCAGCAGCTTAGCCCGGACAGTGAACACTGAAGCTTTCTTT
CASSLARTVNTEAFF
>TRBJ2-5|.|TRBV7-3|.
TGTGCCAGCAACCTATTTACCCAAGAGACCCAGTACTTC
CASNLFTQETQYF
>TRBJ1-2|once|TRBV5-6|TRBD1
TGTGCCAGCAGCTTTCTGGACAGGGACTATGGCTACACCTTC
CASSFLDRDYGYTF
>TRBJ1-4|medium-sized|TRBV27|.
TGTGCCAGCAGCCCGGGCTGGGGTAATGAAAAACTGTTTTTT
CASSPGWGNEKLFF
>TRBJ1-5|.|TRBV27|.
TGTGCCAGCAGAATGGGGGGTGGGGCCCAGCATTTT
CASRMGGGAQHF
>TRBJ2-7|.|TRBV7-8|.
TGTGCCAGCAGCTTAGCGGACTACGAGCAGTACTTC
CASSLADYEQYF
>TRBJ2-1|once|TRBV6-6|.
TGTGCCAGCAGTTACATGGATCCGATGACGTTTGAGCAGTTCTTC
CASSYMDPMTFEQFF
>TRBJ2-2|.|TRBV6-5|.
TGTGCCAGCAGTTACTCGATGAGGACAAGGCGGCTGTTTTTT
CASSYSMRTRRLFF
>TRBJ2-1|.|TRBV9|TRBD2
TGTGCCAGCAGCTCTCGCGCCAGACTAGCGGGAGTCGACAATGAGCAGTTCTTC
CASSSRARLAGVDNEQFF
>TRBJ2-7|.|TRBV25-1|.
TGTGCCAGCAGTGGGCCCCGGGACCCCTTGGGCTACGAGCAGTACTTC
CASSGPRDPLGYEQYF
>TRBJ2-3|.|TRBV7-9|TRBD2
TGTGCCAGCAGCCCGTCCGGAACTAGCGGGTTTATCGCGGATACGCAGTATTTT
CASSPSGTSGFIADTQYF
>TRBJ2-6|.|TRBV27|.
TGTGCCAGCAGTCCGAGGGGTGGCGGGGCCAACGTCCTGACTTTC
CASSPRGGGANVLTF
>TRBJ1-1|.|TRBV2|.
TGTGCCAGCAGTGAAATTCTCGGTCCAGGGTCGCGGGCTTTCTTT
CASSEILGPGSRAFF
>TRBJ2-2|.|TRBV2|.
TGTGCCAGCAGTGATAGGGACCCCTTAACCGGGGAGCTGTTTTTT
CASSDRDPLTGELFF
>TRBJ1-5|once|TRBV12-5|.
TGTGCTAGTGGTTTGGGCAAACGGGACCAGGAGGACCAGCCCCAGCATTTT
CASGLGKRDQEDQPQHF
>TRBJ1-1|.|TRBV28|.
TGTGCCAGCAGTTCGCCGACAGGTTTCGACACTGAAGCTTTCTTT
CASSSPTGFDTEAFF
>TRBJ1-2|.|TRBV27|.
TGTGCCAGCAGTTCAATTCCCAGCTATGGCTACACCTTC
CASSSIPSYGYTF
>TRBJ2-7|.|TRBV27|TRBD1
TGTGCCAGCAGTAACAGACAGGGAACCTACGAGCAGTACTTC
CASSNRQGTYEQYF